This TCR beta chain derives from a study of vaccination and CD4 T cells after COVID-19. At the Johns Hopkins FTIC core, DNA taken from cultured CD4+ T cells was sequenced by way of the Oncomine TCR Beta short-read assay. Each CDR3 protein gets one entry after TCRdb re-called the PCR reads with MiXCR. The sample lists 15,000 to 25,000 distinct CDR3 sequences, around two fifths occurring once. On this clonotype: What it binds is unknown.

Regarding treatment: 10-day PBMC culture with coronavirus spike peptide pools or control peptides (ViraFEST assay). Germline CDR1 MDHEN, CDR2 SYDVKM. With 3 bases removed from V and 4 bases from J, the gap between germline ends came to 5 bases. This CDR3 has 12 residues. This TCR came from a human donor with COVID-19. The chain uses TRBV28 and TRBJ2-3; tentatively, D is TRBD2 (5 bases). Sequenced: cultured CD4+ T cells from blood. The CDR3 spells CASSFGADTQYF. CDR3 DNA sequence: TGTGCCAGCAGTTTCGGGGCAGATACGCAGTATTTT. Filled out from reference TRBV28 and TRBJ2-3, the complete variable domain reads DVKVTQSSRYLVKRTGEKVFLECVQDMDHENMFWYRQDPGLGLRLIYFSYDVKMKEKGDIPEGYSVSREKKERFSLILESASTNQTSMYLCASSFGADTQYFGPGTRLTVL.